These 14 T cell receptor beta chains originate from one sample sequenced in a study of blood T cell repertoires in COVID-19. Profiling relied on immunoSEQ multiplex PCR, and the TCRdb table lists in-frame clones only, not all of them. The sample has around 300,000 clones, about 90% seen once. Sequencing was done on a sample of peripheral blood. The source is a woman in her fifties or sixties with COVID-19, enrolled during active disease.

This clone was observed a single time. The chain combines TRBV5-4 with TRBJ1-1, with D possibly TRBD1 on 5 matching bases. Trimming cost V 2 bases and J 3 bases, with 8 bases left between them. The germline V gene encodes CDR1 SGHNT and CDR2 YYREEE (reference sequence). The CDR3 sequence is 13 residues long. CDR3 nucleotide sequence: TGTGCCAGCAGCTTCTTCAGGGACACTGAAGCTTTCTTT. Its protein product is CASSFFRDTEAFF.

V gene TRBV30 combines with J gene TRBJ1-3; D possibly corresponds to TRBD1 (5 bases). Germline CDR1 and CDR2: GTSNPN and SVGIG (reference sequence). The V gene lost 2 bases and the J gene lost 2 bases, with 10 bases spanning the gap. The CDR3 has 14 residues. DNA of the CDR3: TGTGCCTGGAGTAGGGCAGGGACTGGAAACACCATATATTTT. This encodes CAWSRAGTGNTIYF.

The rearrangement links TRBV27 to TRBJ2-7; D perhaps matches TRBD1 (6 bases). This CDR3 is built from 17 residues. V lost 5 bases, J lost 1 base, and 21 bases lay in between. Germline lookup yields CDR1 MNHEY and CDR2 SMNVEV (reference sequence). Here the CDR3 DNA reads TGTGCCAGCAGTAGAGCGAAACAGGGTGGGCGTTCCTACGAGCAGTACTTC. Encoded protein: CASSRAKQGGRSYEQYF.

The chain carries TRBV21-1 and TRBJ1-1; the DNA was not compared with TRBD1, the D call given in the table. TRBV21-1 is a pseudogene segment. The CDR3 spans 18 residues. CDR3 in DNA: TGTGCCAGCATTACAGGTTTCCCCCTACTCAAATTGAACACTGAAGCTTTCTTT. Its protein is CASITGFPLLKLNTEAFF.

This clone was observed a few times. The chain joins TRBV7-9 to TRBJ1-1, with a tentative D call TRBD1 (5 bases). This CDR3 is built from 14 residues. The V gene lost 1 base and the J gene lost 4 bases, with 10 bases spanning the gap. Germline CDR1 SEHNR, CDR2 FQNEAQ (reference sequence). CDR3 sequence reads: CASSLEIDSTEAFF. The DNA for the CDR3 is TGTGCCAGCAGCTTAGAAATTGACAGCACTGAAGCTTTCTTT.

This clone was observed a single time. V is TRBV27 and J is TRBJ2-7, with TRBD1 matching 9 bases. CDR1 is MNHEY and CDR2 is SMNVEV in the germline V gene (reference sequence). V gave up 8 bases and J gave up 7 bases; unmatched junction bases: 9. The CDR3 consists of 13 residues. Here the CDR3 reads CASASTGGGEQYF. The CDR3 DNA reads TGTGCCAGCGCTTCGACAGGGGGAGGGGAGCAGTACTTC.

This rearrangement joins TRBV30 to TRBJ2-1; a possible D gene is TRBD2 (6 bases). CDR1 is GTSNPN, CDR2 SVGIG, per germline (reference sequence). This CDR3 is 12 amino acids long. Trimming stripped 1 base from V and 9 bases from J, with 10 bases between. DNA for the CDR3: TGTGCCTGGAGTGGCCGGGGGAGTGAGCAGTTCTTC. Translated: CAWSGRGSEQFF. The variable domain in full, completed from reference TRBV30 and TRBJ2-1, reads SQTIHQWPATLVQPVGSPLSLECTVEGTSNPNLYWYRQAAGRGLQLLFYSVGIGQISSEVPQNLSASRPQDRQFILSSKKLLLSDSGFYLCAWSGRGSEQFFGPGTRLTVL.

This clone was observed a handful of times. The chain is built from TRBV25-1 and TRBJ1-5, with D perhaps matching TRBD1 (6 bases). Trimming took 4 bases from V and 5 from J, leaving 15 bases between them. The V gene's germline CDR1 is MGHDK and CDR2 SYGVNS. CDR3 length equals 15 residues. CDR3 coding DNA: TGTGCCAGCAGTGGCCCAGGGAGGGGGGATCAGCCCCAGCATTTT. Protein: CASSGPGRGDQPQHF. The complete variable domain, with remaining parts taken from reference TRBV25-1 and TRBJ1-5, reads EADIYQTPRYLVIGTGKKITLECSQTMGHDKMYWYQQDPGMELHLIHYSYGVNSTEKGDLSSESTVSRIRTEHFPLTLESARPSHTSQYLCASSGPGRGDQPQHFGDGTRLSIL.

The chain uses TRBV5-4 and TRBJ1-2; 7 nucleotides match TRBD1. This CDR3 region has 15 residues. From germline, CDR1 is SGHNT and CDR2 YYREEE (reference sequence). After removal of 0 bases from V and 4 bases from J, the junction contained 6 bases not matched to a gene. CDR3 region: CASSLETGSFYGYTF. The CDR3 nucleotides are TGTGCCAGCAGCTTGGAGACAGGGAGTTTCTATGGCTACACCTTC.

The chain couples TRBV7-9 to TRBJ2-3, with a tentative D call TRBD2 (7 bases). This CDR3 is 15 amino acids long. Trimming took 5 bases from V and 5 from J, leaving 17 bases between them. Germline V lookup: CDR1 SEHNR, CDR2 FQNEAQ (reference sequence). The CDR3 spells CASSRIGGAEDTQYF. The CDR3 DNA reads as TGTGCCAGCAGCCGCATTGGGGGGGCGGAAGATACGCAGTATTTT.

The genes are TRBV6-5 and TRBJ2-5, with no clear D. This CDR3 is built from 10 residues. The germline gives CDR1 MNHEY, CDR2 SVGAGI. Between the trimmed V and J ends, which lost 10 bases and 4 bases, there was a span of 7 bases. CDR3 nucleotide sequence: TGTGCCACCACAGTAGAGACCCAGTACTTC. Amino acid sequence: CATTVETQYF.

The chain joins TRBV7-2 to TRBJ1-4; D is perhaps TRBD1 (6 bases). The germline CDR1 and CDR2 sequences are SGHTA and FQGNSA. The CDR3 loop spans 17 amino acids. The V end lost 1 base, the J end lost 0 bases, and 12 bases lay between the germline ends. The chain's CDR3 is CASSLGVRTATNEKLFF. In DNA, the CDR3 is TGTGCCAGCAGCTTAGGGGTACGGACAGCAACTAATGAAAAACTGTTTTTT.

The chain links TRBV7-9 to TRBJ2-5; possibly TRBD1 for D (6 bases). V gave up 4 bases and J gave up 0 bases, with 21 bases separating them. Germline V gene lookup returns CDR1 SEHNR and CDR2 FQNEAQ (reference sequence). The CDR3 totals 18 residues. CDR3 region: CASSSPLEQGLNQETQYF. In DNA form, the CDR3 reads TGTGCCAGCAGCTCGCCCCTCGAGCAGGGGCTAAACCAAGAGACCCAGTACTTC.

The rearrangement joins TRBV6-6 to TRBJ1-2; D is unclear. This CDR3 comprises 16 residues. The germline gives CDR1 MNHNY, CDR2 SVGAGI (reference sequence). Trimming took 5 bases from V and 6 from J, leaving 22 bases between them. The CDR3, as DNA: TGTGCCAGCAGTGCCGGCCTTGAGGGCTGGGTCCATGGCTACACCTTC. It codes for CASSAGLEGWVHGYTF.